The rows below give T cell receptor beta chains drawn from one sample of a study of blood T cell repertoires in COVID-19. Some clones are missing from TCRdb's copy, which holds only in-frame ones; the method was immunoSEQ multiplex PCR. The table has about 350,000 clones, around 90% seen once. The sequencing input was peripheral blood. Source of these receptors: a woman under 30 who had recovered from COVID-19. Each CDR3 is given with its conserved first and last residue. Each record gives: V gene, clone size, CDR3 protein. Clone size, where shown, is once, few, many, or a class for clones that have expanded.

TRBV16 once CASLGHLNQPQHF
TRBV5-8 once CASSLGTVYNEQFF
TRBV30 - CAWSVPPKGNYGYTF
TRBV19 - CASSRFPKRQNNEQFF
TRBV7-9 - CASSLFQGAGKGEQFF
TRBV7-9 - CASSRAGTGYGYTF
TRBV19 - CASSIKLAGVGNEQFF
TRBV11-2 - CASSLSTGRNTGELFF
TRBV28 - CASSLGTSGHPILAKNIQYF
TRBV3-1/TRBV3-2 - CASSQDSAGPYNEQFF
TRBV11-3 once CASSSFFQGNTEAFF
TRBV6-2/TRBV6-3 - CASSPEWRGLQKLFF
TRBV10-3 - CAISEVPRETGELFF
TRBV30 once CAWRQGQTEAFF
TRBV29-1 - CSATSGSNTEAFF
TRBV6-6 once CASSYEGTSRVNEQFF